Sequencing of this TCR beta chain was carried out in a study of cytotoxic CD8 clonotypes in ibrutinib-treated CLL. For the study at large: Partial response was seen in approximately 24 patients and complete response in 2; after median 68 months, about 14 stayed remitted, around 12 progressed. Response specimens were obtained following a median treatment duration of around 12 months, with a range of 6 to 36.

V lost 4 bases and J lost 5; bases outside the gene matches: 9. Germline-derived CDR1 and CDR2 are SGHDT and YYEEEE. CDR3 size: 15 residues. TCRdb's copy holds only in-frame clones and misses some; the assay was immunoSEQ multiplex PCR. The sample lists about 49,000 clones; 45% to 55% were seen once. The sequences come from PBMCs, collected after 12 months of ibrutinib treatment. The chain links TRBV5-6 to TRBJ2-5; the match to TRBD1 covers 9 bases. The sequence came from a human donor with chronic lymphocytic leukemia. CDR3 in DNA: TGTGCCAGCAGCAGAACTGGGACAGGGACCGAGACCCAGTACTTC. Residues: CASSRTGTGTETQYF.